The TCR beta chain described here comes from a study of T-cell reconstitution after alpha-beta-depleted transplantation in children. Study-wide results and limits: When one year had passed after transplant, most T-cell counts and diversity came from newly produced T cells. At day 60, the high TCRbeta diversity found in some patients originated from recipient T cells and thymic progenitors that had survived.

Preparation of the TCRbeta library involved a method that used unique molecular identifiers. Each CDR3 protein gets one entry after TCRdb re-called the PCR reads with MiXCR. This table holds approximately 980,000 distinct CDR3 sequences, roughly 29% found once. The CDR3 is 11 residues long. As for this clonotype: Its antigen is undetermined.

This TCR was sampled from a boy under three years old who had a stem cell transplant for SCID, so the T cells may come from the graft donor. The chain uses TRBV21-1 and TRBJ1-1. TRBV21-1 is assigned pseudogene status. The sample consisted of PBMCs, mostly from graft donor cells, taken 360 days after TCRalphabeta/CD19-depleted stem cell transplant. The CDR3: CASTTGSKAFF. The CDR3 nucleotides are TGTGCCAGCACCACAGGCTCCAAAGCTTTCTTT.